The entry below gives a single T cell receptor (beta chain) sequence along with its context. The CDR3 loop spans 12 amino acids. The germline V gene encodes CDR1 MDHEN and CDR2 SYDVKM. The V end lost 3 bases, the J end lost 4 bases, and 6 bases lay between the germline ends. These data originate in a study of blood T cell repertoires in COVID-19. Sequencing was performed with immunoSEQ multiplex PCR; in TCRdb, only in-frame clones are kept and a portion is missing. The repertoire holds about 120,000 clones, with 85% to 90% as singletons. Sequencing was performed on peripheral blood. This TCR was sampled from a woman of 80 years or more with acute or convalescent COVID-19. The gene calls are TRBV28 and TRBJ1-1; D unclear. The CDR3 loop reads CASSLRFTEAFF. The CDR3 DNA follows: TGTGCCAGCAGTTTGCGGTTCACTGAAGCTTTCTTT.